These T cell receptor beta chains were read from a single sample in a study of beta chain features in type 1 diabetes. Generated by immunoSEQ multiplex PCR, the TCRdb table keeps only in-frame clones and is missing some. The sample has about 640,000 clones; under 15% are singletons. Sequencing input: naive CD4+ T cells from blood. All receptors come from a man aged 30 to 39 with type 1 diabetes. Both conserved end residues are part of each CDR3. The order of the fields is D gene, clone size, V gene, J gene, CDR3 DNA, CDR3 protein. A D gene is named only where the DNA matches it firmly. The size field is filled for only some rows; it gives once, few, many or a size class.

D: NA; size: NA; V: TRBV25-1; J: TRBJ2-7; DNA: TGTGCCAGCAGTGCGACGACAGGTTCCCCCTACGAGCAGTACTTC; CDR3: CASSATTGSPYEQYF
D: NA; size: few; V: TRBV27; J: TRBJ2-7; DNA: TGTGCCAGCCGGTCGGGGGCAGGAAATCGGGACGAGCAGTACTTC; CDR3: CASRSGAGNRDEQYF
D: NA; size: NA; V: TRBV5-8; J: TRBJ1-5; DNA: TGTGCCAGCAGTTACCAGGGACCCCAGGTGCCCCAGCATTTT; CDR3: CASSYQGPQVPQHF
D: NA; size: NA; V: TRBV2; J: TRBJ1-2; DNA: TGTGCCAGCAGTGAAGAGGTACGGGGTAGCTATGGCTACACCTTC; CDR3: CASSEEVRGSYGYTF
D: TRBD2; size: NA; V: TRBV5-1; J: TRBJ2-1; DNA: TGCGCCAGCAGCCCAACCGTAGGCGGGGGGGACAATGAGCAGTTCTTC; CDR3: CASSPTVGGGDNEQFF
D: TRBD1; size: NA; V: TRBV19; J: TRBJ2-5; DNA: TGTGCCAGTAGTATCTGGGGGACAGGGAACCAAGAGACCCAGTACTTC; CDR3: CASSIWGTGNQETQYF
D: TRBD2; size: few; V: TRBV4-2; J: TRBJ2-2; DNA: TGTGCCAGCAGCCAAGAAGAGCGGGGGGCCGCGAACACCGGGGAGCTGTTTTTT; CDR3: CASSQEERGAANTGELFF
D: TRBD2; size: NA; V: TRBV7-2; J: TRBJ2-2; DNA: TGTGCCAGCACCCAACGAGGGTCGGGAGGCACCGGGGAGCTGTTTTTT; CDR3: CASTQRGSGGTGELFF
D: NA; size: NA; V: TRBV30; J: TRBJ2-1; DNA: TGTGCCTGGAGTGTACCAGGGACTCAATACAATGAGCAGTTCTTC; CDR3: CAWSVPGTQYNEQFF
D: NA; size: few; V: TRBV11-2; J: TRBJ2-5; DNA: TGTGCCAGCAGCCTCGGGACTCCCAAACAGACCCAGTACTTC; CDR3: CASSLGTPKQTQYF
D: TRBD1; size: NA; V: TRBV7-9; J: TRBJ2-5; DNA: TGTGCCAGCAGCCACGCTCCGGGACAGGGGGAAGAGACCCAGTACTTC; CDR3: CASSHAPGQGEETQYF
D: NA; size: NA; V: TRBV11-2; J: TRBJ2-3; DNA: TGTGCCAGCAGCTCCCGGACAGAAGCAATAGCGCAGTATTTT; CDR3: CASSSRTEAIAQYF
D: NA; size: few; V: TRBV5-1; J: TRBJ1-2; DNA: TGCGCCAGCAGCTTGGGTACCAGGGCCCTCTATGGCTACACCTTC; CDR3: CASSLGTRALYGYTF
D: TRBD1; size: once; V: TRBV2; J: TRBJ1-1; DNA: TGTGCCAGCAGAGCCGCAGGGGGTGAGACTGAAGCTTTCTTT; CDR3: CASRAAGGETEAFF
D: TRBD1; size: few; V: TRBV2; J: TRBJ2-3; DNA: TGTGCCAGCAGTGGGGACAGGGTCACAGATACGCAGTATTTT; CDR3: CASSGDRVTDTQYF
D: NA; size: few; V: TRBV6-6; J: TRBJ1-6; DNA: TGTGCCAGCAGTTACTCCGTCTCACCCCTCCACTTT; CDR3: CASSYSVSPLHF
D: NA; size: few; V: TRBV4-3; J: TRBJ2-3; DNA: TGCGCCAGCAGCCAAGATGAGAGTAGCTCTGATACGCAGTATTTT; CDR3: CASSQDESSSDTQYF
D: NA; size: few; V: TRBV19; J: TRBJ2-3; DNA: TGTGCCAGTAGTACGGGAGGACAGGGAATCACAGATACGCAGTATTTT; CDR3: CASSTGGQGITDTQYF
D: NA; size: NA; V: TRBV28; J: TRBJ1-4; DNA: TGTGCCAGCAGACAATACAGGGAAGGTGAAAAACTGTTTTTT; CDR3: CASRQYREGEKLFF
D: NA; size: few; V: TRBV9; J: TRBJ2-1; DNA: TGTGCCAGCAGCTCCACTCAAAGGGGTGAGCAGTTCTTC; CDR3: CASSSTQRGEQFF
D: TRBD1; size: NA; V: TRBV5-1; J: TRBJ1-6; DNA: TGCGCCAGCAGCTTGTATCCGGCGGGACAGGCTGAAAATTCACCCCTCCACTTT; CDR3: CASSLYPAGQAENSPLHF
D: NA; size: NA; V: TRBV2; J: TRBJ2-7; DNA: TGTGCCAGCAGTGAATGGGGGGCTGGCGAGCAGTACTTC; CDR3: CASSEWGAGEQYF
D: NA; size: NA; V: TRBV29-1; J: TRBJ1-1; DNA: TGCAGCGTTGAGGGCCGGCAGAACACTGAAGCTTTCTTT; CDR3: CSVEGRQNTEAFF
D: TRBD2; size: few; V: TRBV7-2; J: TRBJ2-7; DNA: TGTGCCAGCAGCTTCAGCCGATCTAGCGGCTACGAGCAGTACTTC; CDR3: CASSFSRSSGYEQYF
D: TRBD1; size: few; V: TRBV28; J: TRBJ2-7; DNA: TGTGCCAGCAGTACCACTCGACAGGGTCGCTACGAGCAGTACTTC; CDR3: CASSTTRQGRYEQYF
D: TRBD2; size: few; V: TRBV7-8; J: TRBJ2-1; DNA: TGTGCCACCCACCCAACTAGCGGGGGGGCCGTTGAGCAGTTCTTC; CDR3: CATHPTSGGAVEQFF
D: TRBD1; size: NA; V: TRBV9; J: TRBJ2-1; DNA: TGTGCCAGCAGCGTAGGGACCGGGACAGGGTACGATGAGCAGTTCTTC; CDR3: CASSVGTGTGYDEQFF
D: NA; size: NA; V: TRBV7-9; J: TRBJ2-1; DNA: TGTGCCAGCAGCTTACAGGGAGCCTACAATGAGCAGTTCTTC; CDR3: CASSLQGAYNEQFF
D: NA; size: NA; V: TRBV4-1; J: TRBJ2-7; DNA: TGCGCCAGCAGCCAAGAAAGGGTCGCGGCGCTCTCCTACGAGCAGTACTTC; CDR3: CASSQERVAALSYEQYF
D: TRBD1; size: NA; V: TRBV7-9; J: TRBJ1-1; DNA: TGTGCCAGCAGCTCACAGGGGACCTTGAACACTGAAGCTTTCTTT; CDR3: CASSSQGTLNTEAFF
D: NA; size: NA; V: TRBV12-5; J: TRBJ2-7; DNA: TGTGCTAGTGCCGGGACAAATTCCTACGAGCAGTACTTC; CDR3: CASAGTNSYEQYF